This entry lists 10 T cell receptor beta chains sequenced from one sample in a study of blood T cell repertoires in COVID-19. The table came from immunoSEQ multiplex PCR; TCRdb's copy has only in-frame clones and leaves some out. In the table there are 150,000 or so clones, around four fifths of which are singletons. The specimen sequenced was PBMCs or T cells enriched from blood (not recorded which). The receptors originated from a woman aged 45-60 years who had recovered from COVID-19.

CDR3 protein: CASSLVPRDRSTEAFF. For the CDR3, the DNA is TGTGCCAGCAGCTTAGTCCCCCGGGACAGGAGCACTGAAGCTTTCTTT. The V and J genes are TRBV11-2 and TRBJ1-1, with TRBD1 identical over 8 bases. The V segment lost 1 base and the J segment 4 bases; nucleotides outside the gene matches: 8. CDR1 is SGHAT, CDR2 FQNNGV, per germline. This CDR3 has 16 residues. The full variable domain, rest sourced from reference TRBV11-2 and TRBJ1-1, is EAGVAQSPRYKIIEKRQSVAFWCNPISGHATLYWYQQILGQGPKLLIQFQNNGVVDDSQLPKDRFSAERLKGVDSTLKIQPAKLEDSAVYLCASSLVPRDRSTEAFFGQGTRLTVV.

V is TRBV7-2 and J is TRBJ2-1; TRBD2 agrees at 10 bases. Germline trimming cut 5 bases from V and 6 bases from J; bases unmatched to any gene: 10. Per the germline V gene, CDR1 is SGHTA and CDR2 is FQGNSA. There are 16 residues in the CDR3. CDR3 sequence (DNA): TGTGCCAGCAGCGTATCAAGACTAGCGGGTCGCAATGAGCAGTTCTTC. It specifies CASSVSRLAGRNEQFF.

As DNA, the CDR3 is TGTGCCAGCAGACCCAAGGGGTTAGCTGGAAACACCATATATTTT. Its protein product is CASRPKGLAGNTIYF. The rearrangement links TRBV14 to TRBJ1-3, with D maybe TRBD1 (5 bases). Germline CDR1 SGHDN, CDR2 FVKESK. The CDR3 extends over 15 amino acids. V lost 6 bases, J lost 2 bases, and 14 bases lay in between.

The CDR3 nucleotides are TGTGCCAGCAGTGGAGAGGTTGGTCGCTACACCTTC. Its translation: CASSGEVGRYTF. The chain recombines TRBV2 with TRBJ1-2; D call uncertain. V dropped 4 bases and J dropped 9 bases, with 12 bases sitting between them. The CDR3 sequence is 12 residues long. The germline V gene encodes CDR1 SNHLY and CDR2 FYNNEI.

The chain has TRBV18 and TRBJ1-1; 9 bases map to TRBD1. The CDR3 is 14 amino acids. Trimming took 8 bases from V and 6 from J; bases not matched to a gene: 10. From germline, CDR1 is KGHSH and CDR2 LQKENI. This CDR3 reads CASHKTGGDAEAFF. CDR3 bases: TGTGCCAGCCATAAGACAGGGGGGGACGCTGAAGCTTTCTTT.

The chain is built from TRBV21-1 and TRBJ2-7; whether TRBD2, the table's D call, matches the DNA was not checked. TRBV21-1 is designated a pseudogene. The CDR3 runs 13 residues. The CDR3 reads CASSKALFGEQYV. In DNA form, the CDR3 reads TGTGCCAGCAGCAAAGCGCTTTTCGGCGAGCAGTACGTC.

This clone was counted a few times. The CDR3 loop reads CAWSLQGASNQPQHF. The CDR3 bases are TGTGCCTGGAGCCTACAGGGGGCAAGCAATCAGCCCCAGCATTTT. The genes are TRBV30 and TRBJ1-5; 9 nucleotides align to TRBD1. Trimming took 3 bases from V and 1 from J; bases not matched to a gene: 4. The CDR3 has 15 amino acids. Germline V gives CDR1 GTSNPN, CDR2 SVGIG (reference sequence).

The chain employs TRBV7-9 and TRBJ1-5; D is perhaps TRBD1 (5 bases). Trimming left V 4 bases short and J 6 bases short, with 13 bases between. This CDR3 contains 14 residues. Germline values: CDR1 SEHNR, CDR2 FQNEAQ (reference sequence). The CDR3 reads CASSSIYDSQPQHF. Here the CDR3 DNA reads TGTGCCAGCAGCTCCATCTATGACAGTCAGCCCCAGCATTTT.

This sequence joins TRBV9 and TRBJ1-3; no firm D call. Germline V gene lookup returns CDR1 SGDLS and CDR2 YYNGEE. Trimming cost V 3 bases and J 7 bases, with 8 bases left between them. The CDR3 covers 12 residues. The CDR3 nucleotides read TGTGCCAGCAGCGGACGGGAGAACACCATATATTTT. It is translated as CASSGRENTIYF. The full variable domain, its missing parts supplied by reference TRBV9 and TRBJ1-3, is DSGVTQTPKHLITATGQRVTLRCSPRSGDLSVYWYQQSLDQGLQFLIQYYNGEERAKGNILERFSAQQFPDLHSELNLSSLELGDSALYFCASSGRENTIYFGEGSWLTVV.

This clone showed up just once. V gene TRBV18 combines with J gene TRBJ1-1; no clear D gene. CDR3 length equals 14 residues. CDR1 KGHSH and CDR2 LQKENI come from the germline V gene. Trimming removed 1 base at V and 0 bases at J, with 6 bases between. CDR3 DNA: TGTGCCAGCTCACCACAAGACATGAACACTGAAGCTTTCTTT. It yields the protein CASSPQDMNTEAFF.